The present T cell receptor (beta chain) was sequenced within a study of early T cells in non-severe SARS-CoV-2 infection. About the research overall: Sequencing of bulk RNA from unsorted whole blood was done, without chain pairing.

Study results and limitations: Matching results from VDJdb favored anti-spike CD8 responses, leaving private and CD4 specificities undetected.

This clonotype was seen at least ten times. Its matching antigen is unknown. Attachment of unique molecular identifiers was made to individual cDNA molecules. TCRdb fed the 5' RACE reads into MiXCR, producing one record per CDR3 protein. The sample lists over 30,000 distinct CDR3 sequences, roughly 6% seen once, with around 7% in the top ten. Sample: whole blood. The TCR was taken from an adult who was a healthcare worker with PCR-confirmed SARS-CoV-2 infection or an uninfected control (not recorded which).

This CDR3 is CASSRDSRYGYTF. The DNA of the CDR3 is TGTGCCAGCAGCCGGGACAGTAGATATGGCTACACCTTC. J is TRBJ1-2 and V is TRBV3-1, with 7 nucleotides matching TRBD1. The V gene's germline CDR1 is LGHDT and CDR2 YNNKEL (reference sequence). The V and J ends lost 4 bases and 5 bases, in that order; junction bases with no gene match: 4. The CDR3 contains 13 residues.